Listed below are T cell receptor beta chains from one sample, sequenced in a study of cytomegalovirus exposure and HLA in healthy donors. Only in-frame clones appear in the TCRdb table, and some are missing; sequencing was by immunoSEQ multiplex PCR. The sample includes 90,000 or so clones, 95% to 98% of them seen just once. Material: PBMCs. These receptors all come from a man in his late teens or twenties in good health and CMV-seronegative. CDR3s include the opening cysteine and the closing phenylalanine or tryptophan. D genes are given only for firm matches. Clone size, where shown, is once, few, many, or a class for clones that have expanded.

d_call	v_call	clone_size	cdr3_length	j_call	cdr3_aa	cdr3_nt
NA	TRBV15	NA	14	TRBJ1-4	CATSRDAGDEKLFF	TGTGCCACCAGCAGAGATGCGGGGGATGAAAAACTGTTTTTT
TRBD1	TRBV28	NA	14	TRBJ1-1	CASSPDRGNTEAFF	TGTGCCAGCAGCCCGGACAGGGGTAACACTGAAGCTTTCTTT
NA	TRBV19	NA	13	TRBJ1-1	CASRFQLNTEAFF	TGTGCCAGTAGGTTTCAGTTGAACACTGAAGCTTTCTTT
NA	TRBV9	NA	14	TRBJ2-1	CASSVEAGRNEQFF	TGTGCCAGCAGCGTAGAGGCGGGACGGAATGAGCAGTTCTTC
NA	TRBV6-5	once	12	TRBJ2-3	CASSTNSDTQYF	TGTGCCAGCAGTACTAACTCAGATACGCAGTATTTT
NA	TRBV6-6	NA	13	TRBJ1-5	CASRTDSNQPQHF	TGTGCCAGCAGGACAGATTCCAATCAGCCCCAGCATTTT
NA	TRBV10-3	NA	10	TRBJ2-2	CATGLGELFF	TGTGCCACCGGTTTGGGGGAGCTGTTTTTT
NA	TRBV7-6	NA	14	TRBJ1-4	CASSPPGGREKLFF	TGTGCCAGCAGCCCGCCCGGAGGGAGGGAAAAACTGTTTTTT
NA	TRBV6-1	NA	13	TRBJ1-1	CASSVQVNTEAFF	TGTGCCAGCAGCGTACAGGTGAACACTGAAGCTTTCTTT
TRBD2	TRBV2	NA	16	TRBJ2-3	CASSEAGGYRADTQYF	TGTGCCAGCAGTGAAGCGGGGGGGTACCGGGCAGATACGCAGTATTTT
NA	TRBV27	few	13	TRBJ1-1	CASSSRGGTEAFF	TGTGCCAGCAGTTCCCGGGGGGGGACTGAAGCTTTCTTT
NA	TRBV4-1	NA	14	TRBJ2-2	CASSQARGSGELFF	TGCGCCAGCAGCCAGGCTAGGGGCTCCGGGGAGCTGTTTTTT
NA	TRBV11-3	NA	15	TRBJ2-3	CASSLGDTSTDTQYF	TGTGCCAGCAGCTTAGGGGACACTAGCACAGATACGCAGTATTTT
TRBD2	TRBV27	NA	16	TRBJ2-7	CASRGLAGEVPYEQYF	TGTGCCAGCCGTGGACTAGCGGGAGAGGTCCCCTACGAGCAGTACTTC
NA	TRBV19	NA	17	TRBJ1-4	CASSPTTERSRNEKLFF	TGTGCCAGTAGCCCTACGACAGAGAGGTCTCGGAATGAAAAACTGTTTTTT
NA	TRBV29-1	NA	15	TRBJ1-3	CSVEGQAASGNTIYF	TGCAGCGTTGAAGGACAGGCGGCCTCTGGAAACACCATATATTTT
NA	TRBV11-2	NA	13	TRBJ2-5	CASSRTVQETQYF	TGTGCCAGCAGCCGGACAGTCCAAGAGACCCAGTACTTC
NA	TRBV5-1	NA	13	TRBJ2-5	CASSTGDQETQYF	TGCGCCAGCAGCACAGGAGATCAAGAGACCCAGTACTTC
NA	TRBV6-5	NA	14	TRBJ2-7	CASRDQDITYEQYF	TGTGCCAGCAGGGACCAGGACATAACCTACGAGCAGTACTTC
NA	TRBV7-6	NA	17	TRBJ1-4	CASSYRSNSNNGEKLFF	TGTGCCAGCAGCTACAGGTCAAACTCTAACAATGGGGAAAAACTGTTTTTT
TRBD2	TRBV27	NA	16	TRBJ2-2	CASSPFSGRGNGELFF	TGTGCCAGCAGTCCCTTTAGCGGGAGAGGTAACGGGGAGCTGTTTTTT
TRBD1	TRBV27	NA	15	TRBJ2-7	CASKGPNRGSYEQYF	TGTGCCAGCAAGGGCCCGAACAGGGGCTCCTACGAGCAGTACTTC
NA	TRBV27	NA	15	TRBJ1-4	CASSSYEGRNEKLFF	TGTGCCAGCAGTTCCTATGAGGGCCGAAATGAAAAACTGTTTTTT
NA	TRBV18	NA	15	TRBJ1-3	CASSPWRETGNTIYF	TGTGCCAGCTCACCTTGGAGGGAGACTGGAAACACCATATATTTT
TRBD2	TRBV2	NA	14	TRBJ2-3	CASPSGVSTDTQYF	TGTGCCAGCCCCAGCGGGGTTAGCACAGATACGCAGTATTTT
NA	TRBV5-1	NA	15	TRBJ2-2	CASSWGSRDTGELFF	TGCGCCAGCAGCTGGGGCAGCAGGGACACCGGGGAGCTGTTTTTT
NA	TRBV4-1	once	16	TRBJ2-7	CASSQDSRSSTREQYF	TGCGCCAGCAGCCAAGATTCGAGAAGTAGTACGCGGGAGCAGTACTTC
TRBD1	TRBV15	NA	15	TRBJ1-5	CATSRGRDRDQPQHF	TGTGCCACCAGCAGAGGCCGGGACAGGGATCAGCCCCAGCATTTT
TRBD2	TRBV9	NA	15	TRBJ2-7	CASSVDPSGNYEQYF	TGTGCCAGCAGCGTAGATCCTAGCGGAAATTACGAGCAGTACTTC
TRBD2	TRBV5-1	NA	16	TRBJ2-1	CASSGLGLAGIDEQFF	TGCGCCAGCAGCGGACTGGGACTAGCTGGGATCGATGAGCAGTTCTTC
TRBD2	TRBV9	NA	15	TRBJ2-1	CASSVSGSTVNEQFF	TGTGCCAGCAGCGTTAGCGGGAGTACCGTCAATGAGCAGTTCTTC
NA	TRBV15	NA	15	TRBJ1-2	CATRRGSSLDYGYTF	TGTGCCACCAGGCGAGGCAGTAGCCTTGACTATGGCTACACCTTC
TRBD2	TRBV28	NA	15	TRBJ2-7	CASSPGGGSSYEQYF	TGTGCCAGCAGTCCTGGGGGGGGGAGCTCCTACGAGCAGTACTTC
NA	TRBV11-2	NA	15	TRBJ2-2	CASSPFNRNTGELFF	TGTGCCAGCAGCCCATTCAACAGGAACACCGGGGAGCTGTTTTTT
TRBD1	TRBV7-9	NA	14	TRBJ1-2	CASELGQGAYGYTF	TGTGCCAGCGAATTAGGACAGGGGGCTTATGGCTACACCTTC
NA	TRBV7-7	NA	14	TRBJ1-3	CASSLTASGNTIYF	TGTGCTAGCAGCCTGACAGCTTCTGGAAACACCATATATTTT
NA	TRBV5-6	NA	14	TRBJ2-1	CASSLMTTYNEQFF	TGTGCCAGCAGCTTGATGACAACCTACAATGAGCAGTTCTTC
TRBD1	TRBV4-3	once	15	TRBJ2-1	CASSHLTGGNNEQFF	TGCGCCAGCAGCCACCTGACAGGGGGGAACAATGAGCAGTTCTTC
NA	TRBV19	NA	13	TRBJ2-1	CASSTTSLNEQFF	TGTGCCAGTAGTACGACTAGTCTCAATGAGCAGTTCTTC
NA	TRBV2	NA	14	TRBJ1-1	CASPPSAGNTEAFF	TGTGCCAGCCCCCCCTCGGCGGGGAACACTGAAGCTTTCTTT
NA	TRBV7-2	NA	14	TRBJ1-2	CASSLDSSNYGYTF	TGTGCCAGCAGCTTAGACAGCTCTAACTATGGCTACACCTTC
TRBD1	TRBV5-3	NA	14	TRBJ1-5	CARSSQGARQPQHF	TGTGCCAGAAGCTCACAGGGGGCGCGGCAGCCCCAGCATTTT
TRBD1	TRBV7-9	NA	14	TRBJ2-7	CASSPGQGTYEQYF	TGTGCCAGCAGCCCAGGACAGGGAACCTACGAGCAGTACTTC
TRBD1	TRBV29-1	NA	18	TRBJ1-1	CSVEVRAGGMWVNTEAFF	TGCAGCGTTGAAGTTAGGGCAGGGGGTATGTGGGTGAACACTGAAGCTTTCTTT
TRBD2	TRBV30	once	13	TRBJ2-1	CAWSSGSVYEQFF	TGTGCCTGGTCGAGCGGGAGCGTATATGAGCAGTTCTTC
NA	TRBV7-8	NA	16	TRBJ2-5	CASSLGRSGSQETQYF	TGTGCCAGCAGCTTAGGGAGGTCGGGATCCCAAGAGACCCAGTACTTC
NA	TRBV14	NA	14	TRBJ2-1	CASSQGTAHNEQFF	TGTGCCAGCAGCCAAGGGACAGCTCACAATGAGCAGTTCTTC